Listed below are T cell receptor beta chains from one sample, sequenced in a study of blood T cells in healthy people across ages. Each CDR3 protein is one row after TCRdb ran MiXCR on the 5' RACE reads. Seen here are approximately 960,000 distinct CDR3 sequences, 25% to 35% observed once, and the top ten hold 10% to 13%. This same sample was also taken into another study, of T cells of mothers and their children.

Sequencing input: blood. The receptor source for this set is a woman aged 40 to 50 in good health. CDR3s include the opening cysteine and the closing phenylalanine or tryptophan. A D gene is named only where the DNA matches it firmly. Clone size, where shown, is once, few, many, or a class for clones that have expanded.

TRBJ2-2 NA TRBV20-1 TRBD2 TGCAGTGCAGGACTAGCGGAAGGGGCGGTCACGGCCGGGGAGCTGTTTTTT CSAGLAEGAVTAGELFF
TRBJ2-1 NA TRBV4-2 TRBD2 TGTGCCAGCAGCCAAATGACCGGGACTAGTGACAGGTCCTACAATGAGCAGTTCTTC CASSQMTGTSDRSYNEQFF
TRBJ2-1 NA TRBV6-2/TRBV6-3 TRBD1 TGTGCTAGCAGATCCGGGACAGGGGGTATCGATGAGCAGTTCTTC CASRSGTGGIDEQFF
TRBJ2-7 few TRBV28 TRBD2 TGTGCCAGCGGACGACTAGCGGGGGGATCCTCCTACGAGCAGTACTTC CASGRLAGGSSYEQYF
TRBJ2-4 many TRBV29-1 NA TGCAGCGTTGATTTCAGCCCAAACGTGAACATTCAGTACTTC CSVDFSPNVNIQYF
TRBJ2-7 NA TRBV5-6 NA TGTGCCAGCAGCTTAAAAACCGGCAGCCAAATTCTCTACGAGCAGTACTTC CASSLKTGSQILYEQYF
TRBJ2-3 many TRBV4-3 NA TGCGCCAGCAGCCAAGACCAGAGCACAGATACGCAGTATTTT CASSQDQSTDTQYF
TRBJ2-3 many TRBV5-1 NA TGCGCCAGCAGCTTGGCCTTGGACTCCGGAACAGATACGCAGTATTTT CASSLALDSGTDTQYF
TRBJ2-2 NA TRBV5-5 NA TGTGCCAGCAGCTTGGGGACCGGCGGGGAGCTGTTTTTT CASSLGTGGELFF
TRBJ2-7 few TRBV12-3/TRBV12-4 TRBD1 TGTGCCAGCAGTACCGGACAGGGAAGGATAGGCTACGAGCAGTACTTC CASSTGQGRIGYEQYF
TRBJ2-2 NA TRBV24-1 TRBD1 TGTGCCACCAGTGAGGGGTACGACAGGGGGAAAGGCGGGGAGCTGTTTTTT CATSEGYDRGKGGELFF
TRBJ2-1 NA TRBV20-1 NA TGCAGTGCTAGAGATGGGGGACTGAATGGAAATGAGCAGTTCTTC CSARDGGLNGNEQFF
TRBJ2-7 many TRBV5-1 NA TGCGCCAGCAGCTTGGACACCGAAGCCGTCTACGAGCAGTACTTC CASSLDTEAVYEQYF
TRBJ2-7 NA TRBV3-1 NA TGTGCCAGTAGCCAAGGGATAAGGTACGAGCAGTACTTC CASSQGIRYEQYF
TRBJ1-2 NA TRBV18 TRBD1 TGTGCCGGCTCACCACAGGGGCAGAGTGGCTACACCTTC CAGSPQGQSGYTF
TRBJ2-4 many TRBV7-2 NA TGTGCCAGCAGCCCCGGGACAACCAGGAACATTCAGTACTTC CASSPGTTRNIQYF
TRBJ2-7 many TRBV10-3 NA TGTGCCATCAGGATGGGTAGGGGCGTCGACGAGCAGTACTTC CAIRMGRGVDEQYF
TRBJ1-6 many TRBV2 NA TGTGCCAGCAGTGAAAACAGACACTCTTCACCCCTCCACTTT CASSENRHSSPLHF
TRBJ2-3 NA TRBV7-3 NA TGTGCCAGCAGCTTAAGGCAGGGTACGCAGTATTTT CASSLRQGTQYF
TRBJ2-3 NA TRBV29-1 TRBD1 TGCAGCGTAGACTCGGCAGGGGGAGCGACAACTAGCACAGATACGCAGTATTTT CSVDSAGGATTSTDTQYF
TRBJ1-2 NA TRBV9 NA TGTGCCAGCAGCGCCTCTTTCCGGGACACTCGATCGGATGGCTACACCTTC CASSASFRDTRSDGYTF
TRBJ1-2 many TRBV29-1 NA TGCAGCGTTGATCCCAGGGTTATTAACTATGGCTACACCTTC CSVDPRVINYGYTF
TRBJ2-3 NA TRBV3-1 TRBD2 TGTGCCAGCAGCCAGATTCCGGCGGGGGGTACAGATACGCAGTATTTT CASSQIPAGGTDTQYF
TRBJ1-5 NA TRBV20-1 NA TGCAGTGCTAGTTTAGAGGAATATAGCAATCAGCCCCAGCATTTT CSASLEEYSNQPQHF
TRBJ1-5 few TRBV4-2 NA TGTGCCAGCAGCCAAGATTGGAGCAGGGGAAGGGGTCAGCCCCAGCATTTT CASSQDWSRGRGQPQHF
TRBJ2-3 NA TRBV18 TRBD2 TGTGCCAGCTCATCGACTAGCGACTACCGGGATACGCAGTATTTT CASSSTSDYRDTQYF
TRBJ2-3 many TRBV7-2 TRBD1 TGTGCCAGCACCTTCCGGGACAGGGGGCCCCAGGGGATGGCAGATACGCAGTATTTT CASTFRDRGPQGMADTQYF
TRBJ2-1 many TRBV7-2 TRBD1 TGTGCCAGCAGCTCAGTTTTTGCCAGACAGGGCTACAATGAGCAGTTCTTC CASSSVFARQGYNEQFF
TRBJ1-2 NA TRBV28 NA TGTGCCAGCAGGGAAGACCGTTTCCTGGGCTATGGCTACACCTTC CASREDRFLGYGYTF
TRBJ2-3 NA TRBV27 NA TGTGCCAGCACCCTCCTTGGGGCAGATACGCAGTATTTT CASTLLGADTQYF
TRBJ1-4 few TRBV11-2 NA TGTGCCAGCAGCCCCCGAGCTAATGAAAAACTGTTTTTT CASSPRANEKLFF
TRBJ2-7 NA TRBV20-1 TRBD2 TGCAGTGCTACAGTTTCGGAGGGACTAGGGGTCCCCTACGAGCAGTACTTC CSATVSEGLGVPYEQYF